The T cell receptor (beta chain) under discussion was sequenced for a study of regulatory T cells in long-lasting Graves disease. According to the study, TCR beta libraries were built with iRepertoire HTBI primers and CDR3-region Arm-PCR. MiXCR was run by TCRdb on the multiplex PCR reads, yielding one entry per CDR3 protein. The data show 440,000 or so distinct CDR3 sequences, 15% seen once. Time point defined: newly diagnosed GD, antithyroid drugs for less than 3 months. The TCR library used RNA extracted from PBMCs. Graves' disease diagnosis was established per American Thyroid Association guidelines. Blood from the periphery, nine milliliters in all, was drawn into EDTA tubes. This clonotype was observed many times. The V and J ends lost 3 bases and 9 bases, in that order; junction bases with no gene match: 12. Germline V gene lookup returns CDR1 KGHSH and CDR2 LQKENI. This CDR3 comprises 15 residues.

This sample was shared with a second study, whose subject was T cells in Graves' hyperthyroidism and ophthalmopathy.

The genes are TRBV18 and TRBJ2-7, with 9 bases that match TRBD1. Sequenced material: peripheral blood mononuclear cells (PBMCs), taken at new diagnosis, from a patient treated with antithyroid drugs. The clonotype comes from a woman between 25 and 40 years old with Graves disease. The CDR3 here is CASSPYRGQGVAQYF. DNA of the CDR3: TGTGCCAGCTCACCGTACAGGGGACAGGGAGTAGCGCAGTACTTC.